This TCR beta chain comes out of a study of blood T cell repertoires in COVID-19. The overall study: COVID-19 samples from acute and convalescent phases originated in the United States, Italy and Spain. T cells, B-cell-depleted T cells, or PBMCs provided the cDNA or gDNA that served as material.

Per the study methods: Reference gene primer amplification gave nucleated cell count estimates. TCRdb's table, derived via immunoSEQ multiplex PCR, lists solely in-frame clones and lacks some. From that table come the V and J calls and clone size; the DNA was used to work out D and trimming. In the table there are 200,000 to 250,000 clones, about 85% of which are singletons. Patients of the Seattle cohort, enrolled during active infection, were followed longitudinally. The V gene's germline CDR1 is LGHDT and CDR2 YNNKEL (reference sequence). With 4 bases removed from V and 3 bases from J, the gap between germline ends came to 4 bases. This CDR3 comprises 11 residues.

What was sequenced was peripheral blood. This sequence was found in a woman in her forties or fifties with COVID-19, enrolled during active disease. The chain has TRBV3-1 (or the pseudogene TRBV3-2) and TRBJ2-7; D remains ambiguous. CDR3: CASSPGYEQYF. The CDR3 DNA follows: TGTGCCAGCAGCCCAGGCTACGAGCAGTACTTC.